This entry concerns a single T cell receptor (beta chain). Its specificity is not known. The sample is drawn from a study of cytomegalovirus exposure and HLA in healthy donors. Overall study results and limits: A later analysis reportedly identified an Asian-associated ancestry cluster as carrying fewer N-insertions than the approximately 620-donor mean. Exclusion applied to some V segments, including TRBV6-2 and TRBV6-3, as they were indistinguishable. DRB1 had the most TCR associations and HLA-C the fewest, a later analysis found, with rates varying by HLA locus.

Both 60 Vbeta primers and 13 Jbeta primers went into the PCR. Clones were read by immunoSEQ multiplex PCR, and TCRdb kept only the in-frame ones, dropping some. The sample includes 150,000 to 200,000 clones, just over 75% of them seen just once. CDR3 length: 15 amino acids. V was shortened by 5 bases and J by 7 bases, with 18 bases between the two germline ends. Germline CDR1 is MDHEN and CDR2 is SYDVKM. The chain has TRBV28 and TRBJ1-3, with a possible D match to TRBD1 (5 bases). The TCR originated in a woman aged 40-49 years in good health and CMV-seronegative. Sequenced input: PBMCs. CDR3 sequence: CASSQGDLKKNTIYF. The CDR3 region has the DNA TGTGCCAGCAGTCAAGGGGATTTAAAGAAGAACACCATATATTTT.